A single sample gave rise to the 11 T cell receptor beta chains below, sequenced in a study of cytomegalovirus exposure and HLA in healthy donors. PCR involved 60 Vbeta and 13 Jbeta primers. Generated by immunoSEQ multiplex PCR, the TCRdb table keeps only in-frame clones and is missing some. Of some 95,000 clones in the sample, about 70% were seen once. Source material: PBMCs. These receptors were collected from a man aged 30 to 39 in good health and CMV-seronegative.

The chain couples TRBV28 to TRBJ2-7, with D possibly matching TRBD2 (6 bases). The CDR3 runs 14 residues. Per the germline V gene, CDR1 is MDHEN and CDR2 is SYDVKM. Trimming took off 6 bases at V and 4 bases at J, with 16 bases between the two ends. For the CDR3, the DNA is TGTGCCAGCAGCTTCCGGGACTGGGCTTACGAGCAGTACTTC. This translates into CASSFRDWAYEQYF.

This clone showed up just a few times. V is TRBV7-2 and J is TRBJ2-5; perhaps TRBD2 as D (6 bases). V lost 2 bases to trimming and J lost 1 base, with 11 bases between them. Germline CDR1 SGHTA, CDR2 FQGNSA. The CDR3 spans 15 residues. The CDR3 spells CASSLQVRGQETQYF. DNA of the CDR3: TGTGCCAGCAGCTTACAGGTGCGGGGCCAAGAGACCCAGTACTTC. Together with reference TRBV7-2 and TRBJ2-5, the CDR3 gives the full variable domain: GAGVSQSPSNKVTEKGKDVELRCDPISGHTALYWYRQSLGQGLEFLIYFQGNSAPDKSGLPSDRFSAERTGGSVSTLTIQRTQQEDSAVYLCASSLQVRGQETQYFGPGTRLLVL.

The CDR3 protein is CASSLVTGFPSTDTQYF. In DNA, the CDR3 is TGTGCCAGCAGTTTAGTGACAGGCTTCCCTTCCACAGATACGCAGTATTTT. J is TRBJ2-3 and V is TRBV27; weak D call: TRBD1 (6 bases). This CDR3 is built from 17 residues. V lost 2 bases and J 2 bases, leaving 17 bases between the germline ends. Germline V gives CDR1 MNHEY, CDR2 SMNVEV (reference sequence).

V gene TRBV27 combines with J gene TRBJ1-4; possible D gene TRBD1, 6 bases. The CDR3 loop spans 12 amino acids. Looked up from germline, CDR1 is MNHEY and CDR2 is SMNVEV (reference sequence). Trimming stripped 6 bases from V and 6 bases from J, with 8 bases between. DNA for the CDR3: TGTGCCAGCAGCACAGGGCATGAAAAACTGTTTTTT. Encoded protein: CASSTGHEKLFF.

This clone was detected only a few times. The chain combines TRBV7-2 with TRBJ2-4, with TRBD1 identical over 7 bases. The V segment lost 5 bases and the J segment 8 bases; nucleotides outside the gene matches: 0. CDR1 and CDR2 (germline): SGHTA, FQGNSA. This CDR3 is 11 amino acids long. The CDR3 protein is CASSQGDIQYF. CDR3 DNA sequence: TGTGCCAGCAGCCAGGGGGACATTCAGTACTTC.

This clone was picked up a small number of times. The chain recombines TRBV7-2 with TRBJ2-7; 7 nucleotides match TRBD1. CDR3 size: 15 residues. Trimming took 5 bases from V and 0 from J; bases not matched to a gene: 7. Germline CDR1 and CDR2: SGHTA and FQGNSA. The CDR3 sequence: CASSKNRDSSYEQYF. CDR3 in DNA: TGTGCCAGCAGCAAAAACCGGGACAGCTCCTACGAGCAGTACTTC. Using reference TRBV7-2 and TRBJ2-7 for the parts outside the CDR3, the full variable domain is GAGVSQSPSNKVTEKGKDVELRCDPISGHTALYWYRQSLGQGLEFLIYFQGNSAPDKSGLPSDRFSAERTGGSVSTLTIQRTQQEDSAVYLCASSKNRDSSYEQYFGPGTRLTVT.

The chain employs TRBV27 and TRBJ2-5; TRBD1 aligns across 9 bases. The end of the DNA fits TRBJ2-7 better, so the J call may be wrong. Germline CDR1 is MNHEY and CDR2 is SMNVEV (reference sequence). CDR3 length: 14 amino acids. For the CDR3, the DNA is TGTGCCAGCAGGCCGGGACAGGGCTCCTACGAGCAGTACTTC. Its translation is CASRPGQGSYEQYF.

The chain uses TRBV6-6 and TRBJ2-3, with 8 bases aligning to TRBD1. J was trimmed by 6 bases and V by 6 bases; bases with no gene match: 8. The CDR3 sequence is 14 residues long. Germline values: CDR1 MNHNY, CDR2 SVGAGI (reference sequence). CDR3 protein: CASRTTGETDTQYF. The DNA for the CDR3 is TGTGCCAGCAGAACGACAGGGGAGACGGATACGCAGTATTTT.

The V gene is TRBV29-1, the J gene TRBJ2-3; 7 bases are shared with TRBD1. The CDR3 loop spans 13 amino acids. J was trimmed by 1 base and V by 7 bases; bases with no gene match: 5. Germline V CDR1 and CDR2: SQVTM, ANQGSEA. Written as DNA, the CDR3 is TGCAGCGCGACTACAGGGGGCACAGATACGCAGTATTTT. It translates to CSATTGGTDTQYF.

V gene TRBV5-4 combines with J gene TRBJ2-5; TRBD2 matches at 13 bases. CDR1 SGHNT and CDR2 YYREEE come from the germline V gene (reference sequence). Trimming removed 4 bases from V and 0 bases from J; junction bases left unmatched: 9. This CDR3 spans 18 amino acids. The CDR3 DNA follows: TGTGCCAGCAGCCAAGGACTAGCGGGAGCCGGGTACCAAGAGACCCAGTACTTC. Translated, it gives CASSQGLAGAGYQETQYF.

The chain uses TRBV27 and TRBJ1-4; D might be TRBD1 (5 bases). The ends were cut back, 4 bases at V and 5 bases at J, with 11 bases in the middle. CDR3 length: 14 residues. Germline V gene data show CDR1 as MNHEY and CDR2 as SMNVEV (reference sequence). The CDR3 nucleotides read TGTGCCAGCAGTTCGCACAACAGGAATGAAAAACTGTTTTTT. This encodes CASSSHNRNEKLFF.